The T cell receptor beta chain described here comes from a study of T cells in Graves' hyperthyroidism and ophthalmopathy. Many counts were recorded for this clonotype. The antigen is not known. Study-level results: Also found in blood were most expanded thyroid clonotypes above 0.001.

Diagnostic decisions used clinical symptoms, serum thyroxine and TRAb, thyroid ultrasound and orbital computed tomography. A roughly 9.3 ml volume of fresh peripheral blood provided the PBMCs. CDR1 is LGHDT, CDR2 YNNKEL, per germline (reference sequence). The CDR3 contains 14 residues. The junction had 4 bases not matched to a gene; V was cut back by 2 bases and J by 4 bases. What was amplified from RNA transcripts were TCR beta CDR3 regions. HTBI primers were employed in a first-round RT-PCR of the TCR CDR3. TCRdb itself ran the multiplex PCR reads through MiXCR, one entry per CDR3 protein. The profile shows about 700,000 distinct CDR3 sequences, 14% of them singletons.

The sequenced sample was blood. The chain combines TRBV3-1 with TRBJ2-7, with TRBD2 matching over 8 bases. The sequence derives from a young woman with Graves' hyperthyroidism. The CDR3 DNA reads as TGTGCCAGCAGCCAACCGACTAGCGAATACGAGCAGTACTTC. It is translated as CASSQPTSEYEQYF.